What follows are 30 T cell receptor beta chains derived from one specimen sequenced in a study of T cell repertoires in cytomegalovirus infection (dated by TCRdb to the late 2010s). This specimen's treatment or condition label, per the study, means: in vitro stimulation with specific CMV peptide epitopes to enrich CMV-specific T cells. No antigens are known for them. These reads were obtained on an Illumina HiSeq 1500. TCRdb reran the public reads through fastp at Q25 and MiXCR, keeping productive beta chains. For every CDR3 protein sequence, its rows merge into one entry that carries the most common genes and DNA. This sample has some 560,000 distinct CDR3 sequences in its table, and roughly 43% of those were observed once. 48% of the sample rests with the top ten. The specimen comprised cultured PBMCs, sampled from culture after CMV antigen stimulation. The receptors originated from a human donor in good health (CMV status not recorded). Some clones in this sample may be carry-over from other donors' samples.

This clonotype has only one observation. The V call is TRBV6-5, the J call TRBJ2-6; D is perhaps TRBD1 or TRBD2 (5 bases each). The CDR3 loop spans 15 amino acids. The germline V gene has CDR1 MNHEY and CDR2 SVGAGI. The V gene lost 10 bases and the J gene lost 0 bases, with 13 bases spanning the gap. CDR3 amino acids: CATGTTGSGANVLTF. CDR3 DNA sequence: TGTGCCACCGGGACCACCGGCTCTGGGGCCAACGTCCTGACTTTC.

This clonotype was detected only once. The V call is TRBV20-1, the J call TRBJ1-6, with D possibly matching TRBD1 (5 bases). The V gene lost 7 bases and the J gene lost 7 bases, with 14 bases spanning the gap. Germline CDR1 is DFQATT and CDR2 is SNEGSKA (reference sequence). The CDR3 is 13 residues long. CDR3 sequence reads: CSVRATENSPLHF. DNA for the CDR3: TGCAGTGTGAGGGCGACAGAGAATTCACCCCTCCACTTT.

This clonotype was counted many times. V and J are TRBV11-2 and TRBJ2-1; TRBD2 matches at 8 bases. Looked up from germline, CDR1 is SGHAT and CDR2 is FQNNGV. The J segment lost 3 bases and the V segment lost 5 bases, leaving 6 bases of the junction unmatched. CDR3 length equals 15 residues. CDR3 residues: CASSVRLASYNEQFF. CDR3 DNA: TGTGCCAGCAGCGTTCGACTAGCGAGCTACAATGAGCAGTTCTTC. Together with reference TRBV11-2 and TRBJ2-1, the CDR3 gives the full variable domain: EAGVAQSPRYKIIEKRQSVAFWCNPISGHATLYWYQQILGQGPKLLIQFQNNGVVDDSQLPKDRFSAERLKGVDSTLKIQPAKLEDSAVYLCASSVRLASYNEQFFGPGTRLTVL.

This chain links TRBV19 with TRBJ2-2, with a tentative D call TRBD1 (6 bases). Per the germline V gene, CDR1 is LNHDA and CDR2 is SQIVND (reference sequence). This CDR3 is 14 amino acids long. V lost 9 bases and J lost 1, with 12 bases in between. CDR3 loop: CASRHRENTGELFF. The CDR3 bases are TGTGCCAGCCGCCACAGGGAGAACACCGGGGAGCTGTTTTTT. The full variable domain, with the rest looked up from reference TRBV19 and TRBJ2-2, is DGGITQSPKYLFRKEGQNVTLSCEQNLNHDAMYWYRQDPGQGLRLIYYSQIVNDFQKGDIAEGYSVSREKKESFPLTVTSAQKNPTAFYLCASRHRENTGELFFGEGSRLTVL.

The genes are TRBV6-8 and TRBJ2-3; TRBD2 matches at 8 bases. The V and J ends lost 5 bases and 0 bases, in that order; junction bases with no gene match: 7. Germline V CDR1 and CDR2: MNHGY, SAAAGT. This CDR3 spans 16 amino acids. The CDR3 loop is CASSQGTRTSTDTQYF. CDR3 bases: TGTGCCAGCAGTCAAGGGACTAGAACTAGCACAGATACGCAGTATTTT.

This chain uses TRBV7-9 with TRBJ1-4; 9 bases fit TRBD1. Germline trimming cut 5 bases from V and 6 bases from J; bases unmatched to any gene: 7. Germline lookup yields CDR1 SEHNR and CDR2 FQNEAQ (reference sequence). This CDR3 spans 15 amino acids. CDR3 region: CASSPGDRDDEKLFF. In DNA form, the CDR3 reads TGTGCCAGCAGCCCGGGGGACAGGGATGATGAAAAACTGTTTTTT.

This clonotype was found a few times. CDR3 in amino acids: CASSPWTARSYEQYF. The CDR3 DNA reads TGTGCCAGCAGCCCATGGACAGCACGCTCCTACGAGCAGTACTTC. The rearrangement links TRBV7-8 to TRBJ2-7, with TRBD1 as a possible D gene (6 bases). V was pared by 5 bases and J by 0 bases, with 14 bases between. Per germline, CDR1 SGHVS and CDR2 FQNEAQ. This CDR3 has 15 residues.

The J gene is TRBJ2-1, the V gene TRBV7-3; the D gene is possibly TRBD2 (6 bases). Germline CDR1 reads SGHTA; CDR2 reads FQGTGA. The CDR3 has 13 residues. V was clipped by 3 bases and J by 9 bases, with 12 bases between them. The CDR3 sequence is CASSLEGQGEQFF. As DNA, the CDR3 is TGTGCCAGCAGCTTGGAGGGGCAGGGTGAGCAGTTCTTC.

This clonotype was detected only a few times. The CDR3 protein is CASSTRRDGNQPQHF. CDR3 coding DNA: TGTGCCAGTAGTACGAGGCGGGATGGCAATCAGCCCCAGCATTTT. The chain carries TRBV19 and TRBJ1-5; D not resolved. The CDR3 is 15 amino acids. Between the trimmed V and J ends, which lost 4 bases and 2 bases, there was a span of 12 bases. CDR1 is LNHDA, CDR2 SQIVND, per germline (reference sequence).

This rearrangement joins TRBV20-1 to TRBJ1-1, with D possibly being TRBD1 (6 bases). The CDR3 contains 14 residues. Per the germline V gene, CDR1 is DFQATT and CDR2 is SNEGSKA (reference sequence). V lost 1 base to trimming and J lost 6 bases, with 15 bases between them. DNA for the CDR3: TGCAGTGCTAGAGTGGGGGCGGGTTCCCCTGAAGCTTTCTTT. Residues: CSARVGAGSPEAFF.

In DNA form, the CDR3 reads TGTGCCAGCAGCCGCCAACCTAGCGGCGGTAAGGCGTATTTT. This translates into CASSRQPSGGKAYF. The chain carries TRBV11-2 and TRBJ2-3, with 7 nucleotides matching TRBD2. V shed 5 bases and J 14 bases; nucleotides not matched to a gene: 16. Germline CDR1 is SGHAT and CDR2 is FQNNGV. This CDR3 has 14 amino acids.

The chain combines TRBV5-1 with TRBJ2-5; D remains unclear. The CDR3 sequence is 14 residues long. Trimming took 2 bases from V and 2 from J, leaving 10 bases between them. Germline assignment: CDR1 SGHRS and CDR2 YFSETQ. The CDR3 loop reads CASSLWAEQETQYF. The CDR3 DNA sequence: TGCGCCAGCAGCTTATGGGCGGAACAAGAGACCCAGTACTTC.

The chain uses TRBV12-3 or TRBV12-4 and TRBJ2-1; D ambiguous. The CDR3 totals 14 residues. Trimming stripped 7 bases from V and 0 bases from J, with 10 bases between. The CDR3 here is CASNLYYSYNEQFF. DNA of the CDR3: TGTGCCAGCAACTTGTACTACTCCTACAATGAGCAGTTCTTC.

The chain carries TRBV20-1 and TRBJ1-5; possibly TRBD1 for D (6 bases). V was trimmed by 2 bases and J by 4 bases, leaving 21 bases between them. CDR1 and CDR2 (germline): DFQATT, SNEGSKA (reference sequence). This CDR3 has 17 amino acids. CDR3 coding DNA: TGCAGTGCTAGATCGGGGGCGCAATGGGAAGGGAATCAGCCCCAGCATTTT. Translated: CSARSGAQWEGNQPQHF.

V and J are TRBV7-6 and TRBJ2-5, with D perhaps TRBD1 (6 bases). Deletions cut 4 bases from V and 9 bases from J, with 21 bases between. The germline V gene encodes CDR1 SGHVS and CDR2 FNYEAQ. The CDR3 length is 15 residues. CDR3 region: CASSSTGNPSEAQYF. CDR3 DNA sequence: TGTGCCAGCAGCTCTACAGGGAACCCCTCGGAGGCCCAGTACTTC.

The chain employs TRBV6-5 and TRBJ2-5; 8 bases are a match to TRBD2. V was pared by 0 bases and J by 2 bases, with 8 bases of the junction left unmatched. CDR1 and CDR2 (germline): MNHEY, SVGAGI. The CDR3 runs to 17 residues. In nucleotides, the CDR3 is TGTGCCAGCAGTTACTCTTTTCTTCGGGGGGGACAAGAGACCCAGTACTTC. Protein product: CASSYSFLRGGQETQYF.

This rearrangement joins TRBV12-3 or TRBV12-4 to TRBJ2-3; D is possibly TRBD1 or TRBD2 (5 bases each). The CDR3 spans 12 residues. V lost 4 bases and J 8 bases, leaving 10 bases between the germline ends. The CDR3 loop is CASSSLRGTQYF. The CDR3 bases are TGTGCCAGCAGTTCCCTGAGGGGTACGCAGTATTTT.

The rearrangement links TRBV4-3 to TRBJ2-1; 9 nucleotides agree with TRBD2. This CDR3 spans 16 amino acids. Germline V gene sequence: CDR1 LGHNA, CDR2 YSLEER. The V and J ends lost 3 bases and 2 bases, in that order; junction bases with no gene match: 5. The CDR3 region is CASSQMTSGTYNEQFF. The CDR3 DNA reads TGCGCCAGCAGCCAGATGACTAGCGGAACCTACAATGAGCAGTTCTTC.

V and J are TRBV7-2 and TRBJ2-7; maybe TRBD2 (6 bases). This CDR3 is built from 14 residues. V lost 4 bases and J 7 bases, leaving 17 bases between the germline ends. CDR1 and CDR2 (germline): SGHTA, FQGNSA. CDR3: CASSYRGLPLEQYF. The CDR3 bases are TGTGCCAGCAGCTATAGAGGACTACCCCTGGAGCAGTACTTC. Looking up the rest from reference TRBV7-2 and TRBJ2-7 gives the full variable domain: GAGVSQSPSNKVTEKGKDVELRCDPISGHTALYWYRQSLGQGLEFLIYFQGNSAPDKSGLPSDRFSAERTGGSVSTLTIQRTQQEDSAVYLCASSYRGLPLEQYFGPGTRLTVT.

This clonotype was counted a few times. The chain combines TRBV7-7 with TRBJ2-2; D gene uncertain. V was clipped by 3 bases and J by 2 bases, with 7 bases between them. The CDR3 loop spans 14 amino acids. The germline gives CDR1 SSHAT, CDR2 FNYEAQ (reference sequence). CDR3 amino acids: CASSFGSNTGELFF. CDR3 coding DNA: TGTGCCAGCAGCTTCGGCAGTAACACCGGGGAGCTGTTTTTT.

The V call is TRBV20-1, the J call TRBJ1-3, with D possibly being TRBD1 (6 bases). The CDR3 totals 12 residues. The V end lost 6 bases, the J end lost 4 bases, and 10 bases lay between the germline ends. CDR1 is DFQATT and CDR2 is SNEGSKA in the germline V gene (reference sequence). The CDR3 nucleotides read TGCAGTGCCCAGAGGGGGGGAAACACCATATATTTT. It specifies CSAQRGGNTIYF.

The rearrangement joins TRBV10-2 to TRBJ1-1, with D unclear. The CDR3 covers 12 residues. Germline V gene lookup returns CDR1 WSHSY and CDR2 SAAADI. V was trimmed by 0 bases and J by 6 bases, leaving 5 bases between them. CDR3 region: CASSESWAEAFF. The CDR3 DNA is TGCGCCAGCAGTGAGTCGTGGGCTGAAGCTTTCTTT.

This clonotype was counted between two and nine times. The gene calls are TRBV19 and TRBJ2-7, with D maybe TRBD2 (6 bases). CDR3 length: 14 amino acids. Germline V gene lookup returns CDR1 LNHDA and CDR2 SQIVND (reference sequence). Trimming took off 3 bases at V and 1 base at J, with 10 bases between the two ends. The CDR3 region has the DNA TGTGCCAGTAGTATGGCGGCGGGATCCTACGAGCAGTACTTC. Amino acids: CASSMAAGSYEQYF.

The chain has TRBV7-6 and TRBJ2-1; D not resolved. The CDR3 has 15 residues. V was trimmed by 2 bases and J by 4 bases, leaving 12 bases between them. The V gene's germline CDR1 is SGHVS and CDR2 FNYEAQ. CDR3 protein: CASSLMVNPYNEQFF. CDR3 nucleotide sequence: TGTGCCAGCAGCTTAATGGTGAATCCTTACAATGAGCAGTTCTTC.

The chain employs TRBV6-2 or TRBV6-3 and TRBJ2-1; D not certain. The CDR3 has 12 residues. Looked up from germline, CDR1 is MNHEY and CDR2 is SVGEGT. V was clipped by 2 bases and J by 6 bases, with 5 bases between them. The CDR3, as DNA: TGTGCCAGCAGTTACGCTACCAATGAGCAGTTCTTC. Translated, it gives CASSYATNEQFF.

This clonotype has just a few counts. The CDR3 reads CAGRASSGNTIYF. The CDR3 coding sequence is TGTGCCGGTCGGGCGAGCTCTGGAAACACCATATATTTT. This chain joins TRBV7-8 and TRBJ1-3; D unclear. Deletions cut 11 bases from V and 0 bases from J, with 11 bases between. This CDR3 is built from 13 residues. Germline loops: CDR1 SGHVS, CDR2 FQNEAQ.

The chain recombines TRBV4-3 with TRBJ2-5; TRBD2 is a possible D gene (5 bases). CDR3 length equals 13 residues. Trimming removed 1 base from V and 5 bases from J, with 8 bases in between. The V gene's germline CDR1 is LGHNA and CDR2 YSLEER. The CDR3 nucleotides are TGCGCCAGCAGCCAAGTCCTAGCTGAGACCCAGTACTTC. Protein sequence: CASSQVLAETQYF.

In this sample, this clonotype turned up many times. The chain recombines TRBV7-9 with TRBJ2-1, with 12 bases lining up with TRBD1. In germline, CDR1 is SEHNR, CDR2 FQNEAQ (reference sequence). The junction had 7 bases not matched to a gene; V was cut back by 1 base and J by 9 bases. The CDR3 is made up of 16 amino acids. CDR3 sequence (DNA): TGTGCCAGCAGCTTAGGCTCGGGACAGGGGGCGATTGAGCAGTTCTTC. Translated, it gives CASSLGSGQGAIEQFF.

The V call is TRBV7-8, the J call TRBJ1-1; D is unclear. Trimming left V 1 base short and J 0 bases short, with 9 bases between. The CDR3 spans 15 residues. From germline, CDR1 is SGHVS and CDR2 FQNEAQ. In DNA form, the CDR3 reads TGTGCCAGCAGCTTAGGGACTGAAATGAACACTGAAGCTTTCTTT. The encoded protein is CASSLGTEMNTEAFF.

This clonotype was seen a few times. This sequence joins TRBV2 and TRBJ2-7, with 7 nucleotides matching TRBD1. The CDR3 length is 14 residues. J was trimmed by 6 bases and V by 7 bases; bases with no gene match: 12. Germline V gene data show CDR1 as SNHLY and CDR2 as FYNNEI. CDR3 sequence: CASNLEGALREQYF. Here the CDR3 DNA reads TGTGCCAGCAACCTTGAGGGGGCTCTCCGCGAGCAGTACTTC.